A single sample gave rise to the 18 T cell receptor beta chains below, sequenced in a study of blood T cells in healthy people across ages. A second PCR of roughly 7 to 11 cycles used a sample-barcoded 5' primer and a J-beta primer mix. Each CDR3 protein is one row after TCRdb ran MiXCR on the 5' RACE reads. This sample has some 1,800,000 distinct CDR3 sequences; approximately 40% occur once, and the top ten carry approximately 22%. The sample was blood. The receptors originated from a human donor in good health.

V is TRBV14 and J is TRBJ1-2; D gene uncertain. The V gene lost 0 bases and the J gene lost 8 bases, with 10 bases spanning the gap. The CDR3 is 13 residues long. The germline V gene has CDR1 SGHDN and CDR2 FVKESK. CDR3 DNA: TGTGCCAGCAGCCAAGAGAGGGTTTGCGGCTACACCTTC. This gives the protein CASSQERVCGYTF.

The chain employs TRBV28 and TRBJ1-2; D is unclear. V was cut by 7 bases and J by 0 bases, with 9 bases left in between. This CDR3 has 13 residues. Germline assignment: CDR1 MDHEN and CDR2 SYDVKM. CDR3 DNA sequence: TGTGCCAGCATGCCACCAACTAACTATGGCTACACCTTC. Its protein product is CASMPPTNYGYTF.

J is TRBJ2-5 and V is TRBV7-9; 8 bases are shared with TRBD2. Looked up from germline, CDR1 is SEHNR and CDR2 is FQNEAQ (reference sequence). This CDR3 is 16 amino acids long. The ends lost 5 bases at V and 11 bases at J; junction bases unmatched: 19. The CDR3 coding sequence is TGTGCCAGCAGCCCCCGGGTCGGGGGACTAGGTATCTGGCAGTACTTC. It encodes CASSPRVGGLGIWQYF. Full variable domain (remainder filled in from reference TRBV7-9 and TRBJ2-5): DTGVSQNPRHKITKRGQNVTFRCDPISEHNRLYWYRQTLGQGPEFLTYFQNEAQLEKSRLLSDRFSAERPKGSFSTLEIQRTEQGDSAMYLCASSPRVGGLGIWQYFGPGTRLLVL.

This rearrangement joins TRBV4-1 to TRBJ2-7; 7 nucleotides agree with TRBD1. The J segment lost 0 bases and the V segment lost 0 bases, leaving 2 bases of the junction unmatched. CDR3 size: 15 residues. Germline CDR1 is MGHRA and CDR2 is YSYEKL. Written as DNA, the CDR3 is TGCGCCAGCAGCCAAGAGGGACAGAGCTCCTACGAGCAGTACTTC. Amino acid sequence: CASSQEGQSSYEQYF.

The J gene is TRBJ2-2, the V gene TRBV7-3; D gene uncertain. Germline lookup yields CDR1 SGHTA and CDR2 FQGTGA. The CDR3 sequence is 12 residues long. The V gene lost 3 bases and the J gene lost 7 bases, with 6 bases spanning the gap. CDR3 loop: CASSFALGELFF. CDR3 nucleotides: TGTGCCAGCAGCTTTGCCCTCGGGGAGCTGTTTTTT. Looking up the rest from reference TRBV7-3 and TRBJ2-2 gives the full variable domain: GAGVSQTPSNKVTEKGKYVELRCDPISGHTALYWYRQSLGQGPEFLIYFQGTGAADDSGLPNDRFFAVRPEGSVSTLKIQRTERGDSAVYLCASSFALGELFFGEGSRLTVL.

In this sample, this clonotype turned up a few times. This chain joins TRBV12-5 and TRBJ1-5, with TRBD1 as a possible D gene (6 bases). The CDR3 sequence is 13 residues long. Per the germline V gene, CDR1 is LGHNT and CDR2 is FRNRAP. Trimming removed 6 bases at V and 10 bases at J, with 16 bases between. The CDR3 loop is CASGGQLGEPQHF. CDR3 nucleotides: TGTGCTAGTGGAGGACAGCTGGGCGAACCCCAGCATTTT. Supplemented by reference TRBV12-5 and TRBJ1-5, the full variable domain reads DARVTQTPRHKVTEMGQEVTMRCQPILGHNTVFWYRQTMMQGLELLAYFRNRAPLDDSGMPKDRFSAEMPDATLATLKIQPSEPRDSAVYFCASGGQLGEPQHFGDGTRLSIL.

This clonotype was picked up a small number of times. The V and J genes are TRBV29-1 and TRBJ2-1; 13 bases are a match to TRBD2. Germline V gene lookup returns CDR1 SQVTM and CDR2 ANQGSEA. V dropped 4 bases and J dropped 3; count of bases not matched to a gene: 0. The CDR3 is made up of 14 amino acids. This CDR3 reads CSVGLAGGYNEQFF. The CDR3 region has the DNA TGCAGCGTTGGACTAGCGGGGGGCTACAATGAGCAGTTCTTC.

This clonotype occurred a few times. The chain combines TRBV10-3 with TRBJ2-7, with 13 positions matching TRBD2. The germline V gene encodes CDR1 ENHRY and CDR2 SYGVKD. The CDR3 totals 14 residues. Trimming cost V 7 bases and J 11 bases; bases outside gene matches: 11. The CDR3 region is CAITMGLAGSRKYF. In nucleotides, the CDR3 is TGTGCCATCACTATGGGACTAGCGGGGAGCCGAAAGTACTTC.

The chain links TRBV29-1 to TRBJ1-1, with D uncertain. Trimming cost V 7 bases and J 6 bases, with 6 bases left between them. Germline CDR1 reads SQVTM; CDR2 reads ANQGSEA. The CDR3 contains 9 residues. CDR3 region: CSGGPEAFF. The CDR3 nucleotides are TGCAGCGGCGGCCCTGAAGCTTTCTTT. Looking up the rest from reference TRBV29-1 and TRBJ1-1 gives the full variable domain: SAVISQKPSRDICQRGTSLTIQCQVDSQVTMMFWYRQQPGQSLTLIATANQGSEATYESGFVIDKFPISRPNLTFSTLTVSNMSPEDSSIYLCSGGPEAFFGQGTRLTVV.

The J gene is TRBJ1-2, the V gene TRBV28; D remains ambiguous. Trimming shortened V by 4 bases and J by 5 bases, and 14 bases separated the two germline ends. The CDR3 runs to 14 residues. CDR1 is MDHEN, CDR2 SYDVKM, per germline. The CDR3 loop reads CASSSTVSRYGYTF. The CDR3 bases are TGTGCCAGCAGTTCGACCGTATCCCGATATGGCTACACCTTC.

This clonotype has more than one count but fewer than ten. The chain couples TRBV20-1 to TRBJ2-3, with TRBD2 as a possible D gene (5 bases). Trimming cost V 0 bases and J 0 bases, with 10 bases left between them. From germline, CDR1 is DFQATT and CDR2 SNEGSKA (reference sequence). The CDR3 runs 15 residues. CDR3 sequence: CSARDPRVSTDTQYF. DNA for the CDR3: TGCAGTGCTAGAGACCCGCGGGTCAGCACAGATACGCAGTATTTT.

The chain employs TRBV7-3 and TRBJ2-1; D remains unclear. CDR3 length: 14 amino acids. CDR1 SGHTA and CDR2 FQGTGA come from the germline V gene. The V and J ends lost 3 bases and 7 bases respectively, with 13 bases between them. The CDR3 sequence is CASSFLRQANEQFF. CDR3 coding DNA: TGTGCCAGCAGCTTCTTAAGGCAGGCTAATGAGCAGTTCTTC.

V gene TRBV7-2 combines with J gene TRBJ2-1; D perhaps matches TRBD2 (7 bases). V lost 1 base to trimming and J lost 1 base, with 14 bases between them. The CDR3 is 17 amino acids. The V gene's germline CDR1 is SGHTA and CDR2 FQGNSA. This chain's CDR3 is CASSLGGGAISYNEQFF. The CDR3 nucleotides read TGTGCCAGCAGCTTAGGAGGGGGGGCTATATCCTACAATGAGCAGTTCTTC.

This chain links TRBV2 with TRBJ2-5; TRBD1 agrees at 7 bases. The junction had 7 bases not matched to a gene; V was cut back by 6 bases and J by 3 bases. Germline CDR1 reads SNHLY; CDR2 reads FYNNEI. The CDR3 is made up of 14 amino acids. As DNA, the CDR3 is TGTGCCAGCAGGAGACAGGGTGGAGAAGAGACCCAGTACTTC. Translated, it gives CASRRQGGEETQYF.

This chain uses TRBV4-2 with TRBJ2-3; maybe TRBD2 (6 bases). The germline CDR1 and CDR2 sequences are LGHNA and YNFKEQ. The CDR3 covers 16 residues. Deletions cut 4 bases from V and 2 bases from J, with 16 bases between. CDR3 sequence reads: CASSLFLADHTDTQYF. The DNA of the CDR3 is TGTGCCAGCAGCCTCTTTTTAGCGGACCACACAGATACGCAGTATTTT.

In DNA form, the CDR3 reads TGTGCCAGCAGTTCATATATCATATATGAGCAGTTCTTC. It encodes CASSSYIIYEQFF. This chain connects TRBV12-3 or TRBV12-4 to TRBJ2-1; the D is unclear. Trimming shortened V by 4 bases and J by 8 bases, and 12 bases separated the two germline ends. The CDR3 extends over 13 amino acids.

This clonotype was detected a few times. The chain has TRBV24-1 and TRBJ2-1; 13 positions match TRBD2. The CDR3 has 16 residues. The germline V gene has CDR1 KGHDR and CDR2 SFDVKD. The trim removed 4 bases at V and 8 bases at J, leaving 7 bases unmatched. CDR3 in amino acids: CATSDPRTSGRDEQFF. DNA of the CDR3: TGTGCCACCAGTGACCCCCGAACTAGCGGGAGGGATGAGCAGTTCTTC.

As to this clonotype: Mismatch with germline at one junction end may stem from a read error. This CDR3 is CASSLWSTDAQYF. CDR3 sequence (DNA): TGTGCCAGCAGTTTATGGAGCACAGATGCGCAGTATTTT. The chain recombines TRBV12-3 or TRBV12-4 with TRBJ2-3, with D unresolved. This CDR3 has 13 amino acids.